Reported below is one T cell receptor (beta chain). This clone's antigen is unknown. Within one base of it there is no much larger clone, and no base qualities were kept. The record originates from a study of T cell responses to AZD1222 COVID-19 vaccine (dated by TCRdb to the early 2020s). Notes on the research overall: AZD1222 recipients with second doses at about 4 weeks or about 12 weeks were pooled, because spike-specific TCR depth and breadth did not differ between schedules. TCR sequencing covered approximately 230 trial participants: 207 given two doses of AZD1222 and 26 given two doses of MenACWY control vaccine. Enrollment into the trials was organized by age into subgroups of 18-55, 56-69 and 70-plus years, and those subgroups contained approximately 160, 26 and 62 TCR-sequenced participants, respectively.

Its CDR3 holds 13 amino acids, cysteine through phenylalanine. Left in the record is the CDR3 DNA by itself, 39 bases read in frame from the first base. CDR1 and CDR2, per the germline V gene, are KGHSH and LQKENI. V and J are truncated by 3 bases and 7 bases respectively, leaving an intervening sequence of 10 bases. The CDR3 regions of human TCRbeta chains were analyzed by immunosequencing. Per the original workflow: TCRs in the repertoires were compared against a reference library of SARS-CoV-2-specific TCRs that had been generated with the MIRA antigen-specificity platform. Breadth meant the fraction of unique TCRs that were SARS-CoV-2-associated, whereas depth meant the fraction of total T cells that were SARS-CoV-2-associated. Each spike-specific TCR was assigned to its reactive spike region and to a CD4 or CD8 class using the MIRA data. Log10-transformed breadth and depth values were compared by one-way ANOVA with Sidak's multiple comparisons tests. What TCRdb holds here is the immuneACCESS table cut down to in-frame rearrangements. Part of the clones is not present; checked against another copy, under half of the missing clones reflect an unresolved V gene, and the others are unexplained. That table gives V, J and clone size, and the DNA gave D and trimming. Counted in this sample were about 150,000 clones; roughly 92% of them appeared once. In total, the top ten clones hold more than 3.5% of the sample.

Overall results and qualifications from the work: Reportedly, almost half of the unique spike-specific TCRs recognized epitopes lying outside the regions that are mutated in the B.1.351 and B.1.1.7 variants. In the small 56-69-year group, the increase in depth fell short of significance, most likely because of low power. The vaccine-associated CD4 TCRs covered the entire spike protein, and the dominant responses fell in regions 160-218 and 743-854. No day 14 peak-response samples were available, so repertoires were characterized only after the peak T cell response. Conclusions about previously exposed vaccinees are limited because only a handful of AZD1222 recipients were SARS-CoV-2 seropositive at baseline. Spike-specific TCR breadth and depth rose significantly after two AZD1222 doses compared with day 0 and with MenACWY recipients. Participants were mostly white British, with more females than males. The authors suggested clonal diversity may have been underestimated.

The meaning of the sample's time point label: baseline before first vaccination. The vaccinee samples were drawn from two UK trials, COV001 and COV002, one of which was a single-blind randomized controlled phase 2/3 trial testing AZD1222 (ChAdOx1 nCoV-19) in healthy adults. For TCRbeta chain sequencing, PBMC samples were collected from trial participants at day 0 and at day 28 after the second dose. The sample was peripheral blood, taken on day 0 of AZD1222 vaccination. The chain was built from TRBV18 and TRBJ2-1; no D gene is confidently identified. This clonotype originated in an adult in good health. The CDR3 protein is CASSPQSTNEQFF. Here is the DNA: TGTGCCAGCTCACCTCAGAGTACGAATGAGCAGTTCTTC. Extended through the reference TRBV18 and TRBJ2-1 proteins, this CDR3 yields the full variable domain: NAGVMQNPRHLVRRRGQEARLRCSPMKGHSHVYWYRQLPEEGLKFMVYLQKENIIDESGMPKERFSAEFPKEGPSILRIQQVVRGDSAAYFCASSPQSTNEQFFGPGTRLTVL.